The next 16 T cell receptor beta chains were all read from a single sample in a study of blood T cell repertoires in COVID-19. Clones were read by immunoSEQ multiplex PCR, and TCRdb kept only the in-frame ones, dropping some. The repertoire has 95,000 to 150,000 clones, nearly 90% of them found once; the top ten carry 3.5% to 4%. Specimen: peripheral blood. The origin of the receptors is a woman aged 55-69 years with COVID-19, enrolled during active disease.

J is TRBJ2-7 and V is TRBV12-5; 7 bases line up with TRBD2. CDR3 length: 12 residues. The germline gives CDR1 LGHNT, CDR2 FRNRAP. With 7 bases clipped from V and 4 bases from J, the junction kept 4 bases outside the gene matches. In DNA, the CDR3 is TGTGCTAGTGCCTTGGGGGGGTACGAGCAGTACTTC. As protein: CASALGGYEQYF.

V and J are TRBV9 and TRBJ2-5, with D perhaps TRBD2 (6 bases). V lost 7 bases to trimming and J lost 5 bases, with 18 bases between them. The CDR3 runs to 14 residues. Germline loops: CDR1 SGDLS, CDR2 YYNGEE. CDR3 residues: CASGKEGYRETQYF. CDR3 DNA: TGTGCCAGCGGTAAGGAGGGCTACCGGGAGACCCAGTACTTC.

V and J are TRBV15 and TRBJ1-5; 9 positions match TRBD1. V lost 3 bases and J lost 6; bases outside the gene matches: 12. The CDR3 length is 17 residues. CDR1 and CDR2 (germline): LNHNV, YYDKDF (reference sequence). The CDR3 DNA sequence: TGTGCCACCAGCAGTGGGGACGGGACAGGGAGTCTTCAGCCCCAGCATTTT. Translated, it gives CATSSGDGTGSLQPQHF.

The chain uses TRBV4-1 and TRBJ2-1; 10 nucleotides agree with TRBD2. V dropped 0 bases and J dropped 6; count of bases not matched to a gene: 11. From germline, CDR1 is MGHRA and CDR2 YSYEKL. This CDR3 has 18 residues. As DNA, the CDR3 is TGCGCCAGCAGCCAAGATCTTATCGTACAGCGGGGGGGCAATGAGCAGTTCTTC. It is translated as CASSQDLIVQRGGNEQFF.

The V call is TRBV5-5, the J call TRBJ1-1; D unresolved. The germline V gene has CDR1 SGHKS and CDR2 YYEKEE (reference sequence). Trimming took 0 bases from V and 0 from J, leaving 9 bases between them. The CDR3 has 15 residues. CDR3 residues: CASSLGLRMNTEAFF. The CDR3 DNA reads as TGTGCCAGCAGCTTGGGGTTGAGGATGAACACTGAAGCTTTCTTT.

The DNA of the CDR3 is TGCAGCGTTCCCCGTTTCCCTGGCTACACCTTC. It codes for CSVPRFPGYTF. This chain connects TRBV29-1 to TRBJ1-2; the D is unclear. Germline V lookup: CDR1 SQVTM, CDR2 ANQGSEA. Trimming took off 5 bases at V and 7 bases at J, with 11 bases between the two ends. This CDR3 has 11 amino acids.

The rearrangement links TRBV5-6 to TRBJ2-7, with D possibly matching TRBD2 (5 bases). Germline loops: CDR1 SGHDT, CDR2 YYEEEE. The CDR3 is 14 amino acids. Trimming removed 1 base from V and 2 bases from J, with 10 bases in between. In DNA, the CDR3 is TGTGCCAGCAGCTTGTGGGGAGTTCCCTACGAGCAGTACTTC. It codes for CASSLWGVPYEQYF.

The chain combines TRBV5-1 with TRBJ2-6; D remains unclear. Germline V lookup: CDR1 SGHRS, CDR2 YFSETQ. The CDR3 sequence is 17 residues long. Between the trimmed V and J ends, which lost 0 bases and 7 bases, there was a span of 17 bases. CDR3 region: CASSLALGSPNANVLTF. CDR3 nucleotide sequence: TGCGCCAGCAGCTTGGCCCTGGGTAGCCCCAACGCCAACGTCCTGACTTTC. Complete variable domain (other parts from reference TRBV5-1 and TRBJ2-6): KAGVTQTPRYLIKTRGQQVTLSCSPISGHRSVSWYQQTPGQGLQFLFEYFSETQRNKGNFPGRFSGRQFSNSRSEMNVSTLELGDSALYLCASSLALGSPNANVLTFGAGSRLTVL.

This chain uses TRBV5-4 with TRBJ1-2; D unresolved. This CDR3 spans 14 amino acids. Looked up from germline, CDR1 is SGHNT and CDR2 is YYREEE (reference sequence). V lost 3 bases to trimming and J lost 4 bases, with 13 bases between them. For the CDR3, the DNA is TGTGCCAGCAGCTCAAGAAATAGAGCCTATGGCTACACCTTC. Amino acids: CASSSRNRAYGYTF.

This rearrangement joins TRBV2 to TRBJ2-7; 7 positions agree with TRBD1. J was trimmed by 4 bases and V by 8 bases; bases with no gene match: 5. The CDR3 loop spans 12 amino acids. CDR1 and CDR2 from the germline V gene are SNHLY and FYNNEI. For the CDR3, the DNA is TGTGCCAGCCTTTGGGACAGTTACGAGCAGTACTTC. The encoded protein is CASLWDSYEQYF.

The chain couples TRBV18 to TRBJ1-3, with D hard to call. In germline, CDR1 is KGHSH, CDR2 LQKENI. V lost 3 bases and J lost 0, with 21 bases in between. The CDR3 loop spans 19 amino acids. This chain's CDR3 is CASSPRGIPYVVSGNTIYF. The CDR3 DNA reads TGTGCCAGCTCACCGCGGGGTATTCCTTACGTGGTCTCTGGAAACACCATATATTTT.

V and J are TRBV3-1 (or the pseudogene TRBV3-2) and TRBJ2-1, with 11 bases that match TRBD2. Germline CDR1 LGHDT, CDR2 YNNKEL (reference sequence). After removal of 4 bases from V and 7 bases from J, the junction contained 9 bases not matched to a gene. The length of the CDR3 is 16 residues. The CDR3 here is CASSPLLAGGSNEQFF. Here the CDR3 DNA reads TGTGCCAGCAGCCCGCTGCTAGCGGGGGGCTCAAATGAGCAGTTCTTC.

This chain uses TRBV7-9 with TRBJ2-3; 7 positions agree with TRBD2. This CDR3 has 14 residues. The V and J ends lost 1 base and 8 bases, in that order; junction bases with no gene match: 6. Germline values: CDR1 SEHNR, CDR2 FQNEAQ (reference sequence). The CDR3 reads CASSLGGGEGTQYF. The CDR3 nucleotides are TGTGCCAGCAGCTTAGGCGGGGGAGAGGGTACGCAGTATTTT. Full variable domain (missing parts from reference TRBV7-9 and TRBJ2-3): DTGVSQNPRHKITKRGQNVTFRCDPISEHNRLYWYRQTLGQGPEFLTYFQNEAQLEKSRLLSDRFSAERPKGSFSTLEIQRTEQGDSAMYLCASSLGGGEGTQYFGPGTRLTVL.

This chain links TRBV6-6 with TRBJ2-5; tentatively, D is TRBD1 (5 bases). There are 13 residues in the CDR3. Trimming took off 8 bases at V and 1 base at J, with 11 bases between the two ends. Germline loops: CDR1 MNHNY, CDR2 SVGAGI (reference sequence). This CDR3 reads CASGPQGQETQYF. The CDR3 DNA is TGTGCCAGCGGTCCCCAGGGCCAAGAGACCCAGTACTTC.

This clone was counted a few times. Here the CDR3 DNA reads TGTGCCAGTACCTCTTCCCAGGGTGAAGCTTTCTTT. Protein sequence: CASTSSQGEAFF. This chain connects TRBV19 to TRBJ1-1; maybe TRBD1 (5 bases). The CDR3 contains 12 residues. Germline CDR1 reads LNHDA; CDR2 reads SQIVND (reference sequence). Trimming left V 7 bases short and J 7 bases short, with 13 bases between.

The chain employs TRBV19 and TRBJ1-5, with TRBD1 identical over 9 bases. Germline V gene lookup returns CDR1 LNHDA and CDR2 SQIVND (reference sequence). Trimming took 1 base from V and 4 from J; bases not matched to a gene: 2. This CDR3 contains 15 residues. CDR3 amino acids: CASSIAGTGNQPQHF. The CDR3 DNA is TGTGCCAGTAGTATAGCCGGGACAGGGAATCAGCCCCAGCATTTT.